This T cell receptor (beta chain) is from a study of CD8 T cells in ankylosing spondylitis. This clonotype was seen ten or more times. Antigen: not known. Study-wide results and caveats: Reportedly, disease-linked clones are significantly enriched in ankylosing spondylitis patients' matched synovial fluid. Seemingly distinctive of ankylosing spondylitis blood was a TCR beta motif formed by eight highly homologous variants.

The CDR3 consists of 14 residues. Trimming removed 4 bases from V and 4 bases from J; junction bases left unmatched: 5. Germline V gene sequence: CDR1 SGHRS, CDR2 YFSETQ. Libraries for TCR beta were made by quantitative 5'-RACE with molecular barcodes. TCRdb analysed the 5' RACE reads with MiXCR anew, one entry per CDR3 protein. The data show hundreds of thousands of distinct CDR3 sequences, with about 11% seen just once and roughly 0.51% held by the top ten. This chain joins TRBV5-1 and TRBJ1-3; 7 positions match TRBD1. This receptor was taken from a male donor with ankylosing spondylitis. The sequenced material came from blood, either unsorted or a sorted T cell fraction (not recorded which). The DNA of the CDR3 is TGCGCCAGCAGCCCCCGGGACAGAGGAAACACCATATATTTT. Translated, it gives CASSPRDRGNTIYF.